A single sample is the source of the 24 T cell receptor beta chains below, sequenced in a study of T cell responses to AZD1222 COVID-19 vaccine. Here immunoSEQ multiplex PCR was the method, and the copy in TCRdb shows in-frame clones only, minus some. The sample lists approximately 270,000 clones, around 92% occurring once. The sample was peripheral blood, taken 28 days after the second AZD1222 dose. The receptors derive from an adult who received the AZD1222 COVID-19 vaccine.

The V gene is TRBV19, the J gene TRBJ2-7; 8 bases are a match to TRBD2. The CDR3 extends over 15 amino acids. Germline lookup yields CDR1 LNHDA and CDR2 SQIVND (reference sequence). J lost 3 bases, V lost 4 bases, and 8 bases had no gene match. Here the CDR3 reads CASSSRAGDIYEQYF. CDR3 bases: TGTGCCAGTAGTAGTCGAGCGGGAGACATCTACGAGCAGTACTTC. The full variable domain, in which reference TRBV19 and TRBJ2-7 provide the parts outside the CDR3, is DGGITQSPKYLFRKEGQNVTLSCEQNLNHDAMYWYRQDPGQGLRLIYYSQIVNDFQKGDIAEGYSVSREKKESFPLTVTSAQKNPTAFYLCASSSRAGDIYEQYFGPGTRLTVT.

The gene calls are TRBV7-9 and TRBJ1-3; D call uncertain. V shed 6 bases and J shed 1 base, with 10 bases lying between them. CDR3 length: 14 residues. Germline V lookup: CDR1 SEHNR, CDR2 FQNEAQ (reference sequence). The CDR3 here is CASRLPSSGNTIYF. Here the CDR3 DNA reads TGTGCCAGCAGACTCCCCAGTTCTGGAAACACCATATATTTT.

This clone was counted once. The chain carries TRBV7-9 and TRBJ2-7, with 7 bases aligning to TRBD1. The J segment lost 1 base and the V segment lost 3 bases, leaving 9 bases of the junction unmatched. Germline CDR1 SEHNR, CDR2 FQNEAQ (reference sequence). This CDR3 contains 16 residues. CDR3 coding DNA: TGTGCCAGCAGCTTCCCGACAGGGAGAGGGTCCTACGAGCAGTACTTC. It codes for CASSFPTGRGSYEQYF. Full variable domain (remainder filled in from reference TRBV7-9 and TRBJ2-7): DTGVSQNPRHKITKRGQNVTFRCDPISEHNRLYWYRQTLGQGPEFLTYFQNEAQLEKSRLLSDRFSAERPKGSFSTLEIQRTEQGDSAMYLCASSFPTGRGSYEQYFGPGTRLTVT.

The chain has TRBV6-2 or TRBV6-3 and TRBJ1-5; weak D call: TRBD1 (5 bases). Germline V lookup: CDR1 MNHEY, CDR2 SVGEGT. CDR3 length equals 18 residues. V lost 6 bases and J 0 bases, leaving 21 bases between the germline ends. CDR3 loop: CASSLSRRQPYSNQPQHF. Written as DNA, the CDR3 is TGTGCCAGCAGCTTGTCCCGTCGACAGCCTTATAGCAATCAGCCCCAGCATTTT.

V is TRBV28 and J is TRBJ2-3; 7 bases fit TRBD2. In germline, CDR1 is MDHEN, CDR2 SYDVKM. The CDR3 has 13 amino acids. The junction had 8 bases not matched to a gene; V was cut back by 9 bases and J by 5 bases. CDR3 sequence reads: CASTPGGRDTQYF. CDR3 nucleotides: TGTGCCAGTACCCCGGGGGGAAGAGATACGCAGTATTTT.

V gene TRBV2 combines with J gene TRBJ1-1; D gene unclear. CDR3 length equals 11 residues. V lost 7 bases, J lost 8 bases, and 11 bases lay in between. Germline loops: CDR1 SNHLY, CDR2 FYNNEI. CDR3 nucleotides: TGTGCCAGCATGGGGAGGCGAGAAGCTTTCTTT. Translating gives CASMGRREAFF. The full variable domain, with the rest looked up from reference TRBV2 and TRBJ1-1, is EPEVTQTPSHQVTQMGQEVILRCVPISNHLYFYWYRQILGQKVEFLVSFYNNEISEKSEIFDDQFSVERPDGSNFTLKIRSTKLEDSAMYFCASMGRREAFFGQGTRLTVV.

This rearrangement joins TRBV28 to TRBJ1-1; 7 nucleotides match TRBD1. From germline, CDR1 is MDHEN and CDR2 SYDVKM. J gave up 8 bases and V 6 bases, and 9 bases lay outside the gene matches. This CDR3 has 13 residues. The CDR3 DNA sequence: TGTGCCAGCAGAATACAGGGGACCTGGGAAGCTTTCTTT. Its translation: CASRIQGTWEAFF.

The rearrangement joins TRBV27 to TRBJ1-5, with 7 bases identical to TRBD1. V was clipped by 5 bases and J by 0 bases; unmatched bases: 13. CDR3 length: 18 residues. The germline CDR1 and CDR2 sequences are MNHEY and SMNVEV (reference sequence). The CDR3 DNA sequence: TGTGCCAGCAGTATTACCGGGACAGTAGGGTATAGCAATCAGCCCCAGCATTTT. This encodes CASSITGTVGYSNQPQHF.

V is TRBV6-5 and J is TRBJ1-1; D possibly corresponds to TRBD1 (5 bases). Looked up from germline, CDR1 is MNHEY and CDR2 is SVGAGI. The CDR3 runs 11 residues. V lost 5 bases and J lost 7, with 8 bases in between. In DNA form, the CDR3 reads TGTGCCAGCAGTAGGGACCGTGAAGCTTTCTTT. This encodes CASSRDREAFF.

J is TRBJ1-3 and V is TRBV13; TRBD1 might be the D (5 bases). The length of the CDR3 is 16 residues. In germline, CDR1 is PRHDT, CDR2 FYEKMQ (reference sequence). With 3 bases removed from V and 3 bases from J, the gap between germline ends came to 15 bases. CDR3 nucleotide sequence: TGTGCCAGCAGCTTTTACCTGGCAGGGCTTGGAAACACCATATATTTT. This codes for CASSFYLAGLGNTIYF.

CDR3 region: CASSRPDWYGYTF. CDR3 bases: TGTGCCAGCAGCAGACCGGATTGGTATGGCTACACCTTC. The chain links TRBV28 to TRBJ1-2; no definite D call. The CDR3 contains 13 residues. V lost 6 bases, J lost 5 bases, and 13 bases lay in between. Germline CDR1 and CDR2: MDHEN and SYDVKM.

This clone was seen a single time. This rearrangement joins TRBV11-2 to TRBJ1-1; D is possibly TRBD1 (5 bases). Trimming removed 2 bases at V and 11 bases at J, with 12 bases between. This CDR3 is 12 amino acids long. Looked up from germline, CDR1 is SGHAT and CDR2 is FQNNGV. CDR3 nucleotides: TGTGCCAGCAGCTTACCGAGGGGCGGGGCTTTCTTT. Its translation is CASSLPRGGAFF. Variable domain in full (rest from reference TRBV11-2 and TRBJ1-1): EAGVAQSPRYKIIEKRQSVAFWCNPISGHATLYWYQQILGQGPKLLIQFQNNGVVDDSQLPKDRFSAERLKGVDSTLKIQPAKLEDSAVYLCASSLPRGGAFFGQGTRLTVV.

The chain recombines TRBV20-1 with TRBJ2-7; a weak D match, TRBD2 (5 bases). Germline V gene data show CDR1 as DFQATT and CDR2 as SNEGSKA (reference sequence). The CDR3 length is 11 residues. Trimming removed 6 bases at V and 5 bases at J, with 11 bases between. CDR3 sequence (DNA): TGCAGTGCCGAGGGTGTAGACGAGCAGTACTTC. Residues: CSAEGVDEQYF.

J is TRBJ1-1 and V is TRBV5-4, with unresolved D. The CDR3 extends over 15 amino acids. Germline V lookup: CDR1 SGHNT, CDR2 YYREEE (reference sequence). With 0 bases removed from V and 5 bases from J, the gap between germline ends came to 14 bases. The CDR3 nucleotides are TGTGCCAGCAGCTTGGCCGGCTCAGGAGGAACTGAAGCTTTCTTT. It translates to CASSLAGSGGTEAFF.

A single count supports this clone. The rearrangement uses TRBV5-1 and TRBJ2-1; 10 nucleotides align to TRBD1. The V gene end was trimmed by 5 bases and the J gene end by 1 base; junction bases not matched to a gene: 6. The CDR3 has 16 amino acids. Looked up from germline, CDR1 is SGHRS and CDR2 is YFSETQ. CDR3 coding DNA: TGCGCCAGCAGTCCCGACAGGGGGCAATCCTACAATGAGCAGTTCTTC. It encodes CASSPDRGQSYNEQFF.

The chain employs TRBV28 and TRBJ2-7, with D uncertain. The germline V gene has CDR1 MDHEN and CDR2 SYDVKM. V lost 5 bases, J lost 1 base, and 9 bases lay in between. The CDR3 is 13 amino acids. The CDR3 region has the DNA TGTGCCAGCAGTCTGATCCGATCCTACGAGCAGTACTTC. Protein product: CASSLIRSYEQYF.

V gene TRBV28 combines with J gene TRBJ2-3, with a tentative D call TRBD2 (6 bases). This CDR3 spans 15 amino acids. Germline CDR1 MDHEN, CDR2 SYDVKM. Trimming took off 8 bases at V and 6 bases at J, with 21 bases between the two ends. In DNA, the CDR3 is TGTGCCAGCCGGGAACGGGGGAGCTTTCGGGATACGCAGTATTTT. It is translated as CASRERGSFRDTQYF. Drawing the rest from reference TRBV28 and TRBJ2-3, the complete variable domain is DVKVTQSSRYLVKRTGEKVFLECVQDMDHENMFWYRQDPGLGLRLIYFSYDVKMKEKGDIPEGYSVSREKKERFSLILESASTNQTSMYLCASRERGSFRDTQYFGPGTRLTVL.

This chain joins TRBV5-5 and TRBJ2-2; TRBD2 might be the D (5 bases). V shed 0 bases and J shed 1 base, with 10 bases lying between them. This CDR3 contains 16 residues. CDR1 and CDR2 (germline): SGHKS, YYEKEE (reference sequence). CDR3: CASSLASGVNTGELFF. The CDR3 nucleotides read TGTGCCAGCAGCTTGGCAAGCGGAGTGAACACCGGGGAGCTGTTTTTT.

A note on this clone: Other nucleotide sequences in the sample specify the same CDR3. The chain carries TRBV5-8 and TRBJ1-2; TRBD1 matches 9 bases. From germline, CDR1 is SGHTS and CDR2 YDEGEE. V was clipped by 0 bases and J by 11 bases; unmatched bases: 5. CDR3 length equals 13 residues. The DNA of the CDR3 is TGTGCCAGCAGCTTGGGCCCGACAGGGGGTTACACCTTC. It is translated as CASSLGPTGGYTF.

The chain is built from TRBV2 and TRBJ2-2; TRBD2 aligns across 7 bases. Germline V gives CDR1 SNHLY, CDR2 FYNNEI. The ends lost 3 bases at V and 5 bases at J; junction bases unmatched: 3. This CDR3 has 14 residues. CDR3 amino acids: CASSDYGGTGELFF. In nucleotides, the CDR3 is TGTGCCAGCAGTGACTACGGGGGGACCGGGGAGCTGTTTTTT.

This sequence joins TRBV18 and TRBJ1-5, with D perhaps matching TRBD1 (5 bases). This CDR3 region has 14 residues. The V end lost 5 bases, the J end lost 3 bases, and 11 bases lay between the germline ends. CDR1 and CDR2 from the germline V gene are KGHSH and LQKENI. As DNA, the CDR3 is TGTGCCAGCTCAGCCGGGGCCTTCAATCAGCCCCAGCATTTT. This encodes CASSAGAFNQPQHF. Full variable domain (remainder filled in from reference TRBV18 and TRBJ1-5): NAGVMQNPRHLVRRRGQEARLRCSPMKGHSHVYWYRQLPEEGLKFMVYLQKENIIDESGMPKERFSAEFPKEGPSILRIQQVVRGDSAAYFCASSAGAFNQPQHFGDGTRLSIL.

The CDR3 spells CASSPGQGRLQGLDQPQHF. The CDR3 bases are TGTGCCAGCAGCCCTGGACAGGGCAGGCTCCAAGGCCTCGATCAGCCCCAGCATTTT. The chain recombines TRBV3-1 (or the pseudogene TRBV3-2) with TRBJ1-5; 8 bases align to TRBD1. Unmatched junction bases numbered 19, after V lost 4 bases and J lost 5 bases. Germline loops: CDR1 LGHDT, CDR2 YNNKEL (reference sequence). The CDR3 spans 19 residues.

V gene TRBV28 combines with J gene TRBJ2-5; D is ambiguous. V was trimmed by 6 bases and J by 3 bases, leaving 20 bases between them. The germline CDR1 and CDR2 sequences are MDHEN and SYDVKM. The CDR3 runs 16 residues. The CDR3 DNA sequence: TGTGCCAGCAGAAAACATAGAAGTCCTGGGGAAGAGACCCAGTACTTC. It translates to CASRKHRSPGEETQYF.

A remark on this clone: The same CDR3 can be traced to other DNA sequences in this sample. This chain uses TRBV12-3 or TRBV12-4 with TRBJ2-7, with D perhaps matching TRBD2 (5 bases). This CDR3 region has 12 residues. V lost 2 bases and J lost 4, with 6 bases in between. The CDR3 spells CASSLRRYEQYF. CDR3 coding DNA: TGTGCCAGCAGTTTACGGAGGTACGAGCAGTACTTC.